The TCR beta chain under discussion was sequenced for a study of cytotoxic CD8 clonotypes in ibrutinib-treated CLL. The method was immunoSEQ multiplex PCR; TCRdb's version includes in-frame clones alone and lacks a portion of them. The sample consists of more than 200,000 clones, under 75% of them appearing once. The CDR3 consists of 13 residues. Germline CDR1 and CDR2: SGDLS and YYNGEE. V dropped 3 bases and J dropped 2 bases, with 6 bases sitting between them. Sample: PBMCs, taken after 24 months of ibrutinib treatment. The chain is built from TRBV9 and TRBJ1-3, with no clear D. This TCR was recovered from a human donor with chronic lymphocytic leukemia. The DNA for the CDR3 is TGTGCCAGCAGCGACTGGGCTGGAAACACCATATATTTT. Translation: CASSDWAGNTIYF.